This is a list of T cell receptor beta chains from one sample in a study of beta chain features in type 1 diabetes. Clones were read by immunoSEQ multiplex PCR, and TCRdb kept only the in-frame ones, dropping some. The sample records about 180,000 clones, about 13% being singletons. Sequenced sample: central memory CD4+ T cells from blood. These receptors were taken from a woman under 30 in good health. Each CDR3 is given with its conserved first and last residue. A D gene is named only where the DNA matches it firmly. The size field is filled for only some rows; it gives once, few, many or a size class.

clone_size	j_call	d_call	v_call	cdr3_nt	cdr3_aa
-	TRBJ2-1	-	TRBV7-2	TGTGCCAGCAGGGCGACTACCAGTAGATATGAGCAGTTCTTC	CASRATTSRYEQFF
few	TRBJ2-7	TRBD2	TRBV7-9	TGTGCCAGCAGTCGCTCGGGAGGGCCCTACGAGCAGTACTTC	CASSRSGGPYEQYF
-	TRBJ2-5	-	TRBV20-1	TGCAGTGCCACCAGGGAGACCCAGTACTTC	CSATRETQYF
-	TRBJ2-7	TRBD2	TRBV5-1	TGCGCCAGCAGCGGCGGGACTAGCGGGGATTACGAGCAGTACTTC	CASSGGTSGDYEQYF
-	TRBJ2-2	-	TRBV5-1	TGCGCCAGCAGCACCCAGGGGAACACCGGGGAGCTGTTTTTT	CASSTQGNTGELFF
-	TRBJ2-3	TRBD2	TRBV7-9	TGTGCCAGCAGCGTGGGACTAGCGGGTACAGATACGCAGTATTTT	CASSVGLAGTDTQYF
-	TRBJ2-7	-	TRBV28	TGTGCCAGCAGTCCTCCAGGGGTCCCCTACGAGCAGTACTTC	CASSPPGVPYEQYF
-	TRBJ2-3	TRBD2	TRBV4-2	TGTGCCAGCAGCCAGGATGGAACTAGCGGGAGTTCCGACACAGATACGCAGTATTTT	CASSQDGTSGSSDTDTQYF
-	TRBJ2-3	-	TRBV7-9	TGTGCCAGCAGCCGTAGCACAGATACGCAGTATTTT	CASSRSTDTQYF
-	TRBJ2-1	TRBD2	TRBV6-6	TGTGCCAGCACTCCCGGGACTAGCGGGAGAAATGAGCAGTTCTTC	CASTPGTSGRNEQFF
-	TRBJ2-7	-	TRBV5-1	TGCGCCAGCAGCTTGGACTCGAACGAGCAGTACTTC	CASSLDSNEQYF
many	TRBJ1-2	TRBD1	TRBV14	TGTGCCAGCAGCACCGACAGGGGTGGTAGCTACACCTTC	CASSTDRGGSYTF
few	TRBJ2-7	TRBD2	TRBV30	TGTGCCTTTGGGCGGGGGGGGGTATCCTACGAGCAGTACTTC	CAFGRGGVSYEQYF
-	TRBJ2-7	TRBD2	TRBV19	TGTGCCAGTACCCCTGGACTAGCGGGAGCCTACGAGCAGTACTTC	CASTPGLAGAYEQYF
-	TRBJ2-1	-	TRBV29-1	TGCAGCGTTGGAGACGGGGGTGAGCAGTTCTTC	CSVGDGGEQFF
-	TRBJ2-3	-	TRBV7-2	TGTGTGATCGGAGAAGGTACAGATACGCAGTATTTT	CVIGEGTDTQYF
-	TRBJ2-3	TRBD1	TRBV7-8	TGTGCCAGCAGCTTACAGGGGGCAGATAAAGATACGCAGTATTTT	CASSLQGADKDTQYF
-	TRBJ1-5	TRBD1	TRBV2	TGTGCCAGTACAGGGGGGGGCAATCAGCCCCAGCATTTT	CASTGGGNQPQHF
-	TRBJ1-2	-	TRBV18	TGTGCCAGCTCACCGGCGGGGGACCCAAACTATGGCTACACCTTC	CASSPAGDPNYGYTF
-	TRBJ2-7	TRBD2	TRBV5-1	TGCGCCAGCAGCTTCCAGACTAGCGGGGGCTACGAGCAGTACTTC	CASSFQTSGGYEQYF
-	TRBJ1-1	-	TRBV11-2	TGTGCCAGCAGAATCCAAACAGGGACTGAAGCTTTCTTT	CASRIQTGTEAFF
few	TRBJ2-3	TRBD2	TRBV7-2	TGTGCCAGCAGCTTGGGAGCGGGAGGCACAGATACGCAGTATTTT	CASSLGAGGTDTQYF
many	TRBJ2-7	-	TRBV27	TGTGCCAGCAGTTTACAGCAGGGAATTCGTACTGTCGAGCAGTACTTC	CASSLQQGIRTVEQYF
-	TRBJ2-7	TRBD2	TRBV7-2	TGTGCCAGCAGCCCCTCTAGCGGGGCCGCCTACGAGCAGTACTTC	CASSPSSGAAYEQYF
-	TRBJ2-3	-	TRBV7-9	TGTGCCAGCAGCCTACAGGGGAGGAGCACAGATACGCAGTATTTT	CASSLQGRSTDTQYF
few	TRBJ2-1	TRBD1	TRBV5-4	TGTGCCAGCAGCTTGGGTGCAGGGGGAAGGTACAATGAGCAGTTCTTC	CASSLGAGGRYNEQFF
few	TRBJ2-1	TRBD2	TRBV5-1	TGCGCCAGCAGCTTGGCCGGGACTAGAACATTTAATGAGCAGTTCTTC	CASSLAGTRTFNEQFF